The present TCR beta chain was sequenced within a study of cytomegalovirus exposure and HLA in healthy donors. As for this clone: The antigen is undetermined.

The PCR had 60 Vbeta and 13 Jbeta primers. The assay was immunoSEQ multiplex PCR, and TCRdb's table has in-frame clones only and misses some. Among fewer than 130,000 clones listed, 65% to 80% were seen once. The CDR3 consists of 14 residues. The germline V gene encodes CDR1 SGHRS and CDR2 YFSETQ. The V end was cut by 0 bases, the J end by 6 bases, with 13 bases between. Regarding the study as a whole: Equally common other TCR beta chains were less clonally expanded than HLA-associated ones, a later analysis found.

The clonotype originates from a man younger than 45 in good health and CMV-seropositive. The sample was PBMCs. The chain joins TRBV5-1 to TRBJ2-7; D remains unclear. The CDR3 nucleotides read TGCGCCAGCAGCTTGGGAGGTCGACCCTCCGAGCAGTACTTC. It specifies CASSLGGRPSEQYF.